The 13 T cell receptor beta chains given below trace back to one sample, sequenced in a study of cytomegalovirus exposure and HLA in healthy donors. The PCR employed 60 Vbeta primers together with 13 Jbeta primers. TCRdb keeps only in-frame clones here, not all; method: immunoSEQ multiplex PCR. The sample shows about 190,000 clones, around 67% of them seen only once. The sequenced material came from PBMCs. The source of these receptors is a young woman in good health and CMV-seropositive.

This chain uses TRBV4-1 with TRBJ2-7, with TRBD2 identical over 11 bases. Germline V lookup: CDR1 MGHRA, CDR2 YSYEKL. The CDR3 sequence is 16 residues long. V was clipped by 5 bases and J by 2 bases; unmatched bases: 8. CDR3 sequence reads: CASSSPGTSGTYEQYF. DNA for the CDR3: TGCGCCAGCAGCTCTCCCGGGACTAGCGGAACCTACGAGCAGTACTTC.

The V and J genes are TRBV19 and TRBJ2-7; 10 bases fit TRBD2. Trimming took 5 bases from V and 2 from J; bases not matched to a gene: 6. The CDR3 is 15 amino acids. Germline CDR1 reads LNHDA; CDR2 reads SQIVND (reference sequence). The CDR3 nucleotides read TGTGCCAGTAGTGTGACTAGCGGGTCGACCTACGAGCAGTACTTC. The encoded protein is CASSVTSGSTYEQYF. Full variable domain (outside the CDR3, taken from reference TRBV19 and TRBJ2-7): DGGITQSPKYLFRKEGQNVTLSCEQNLNHDAMYWYRQDPGQGLRLIYYSQIVNDFQKGDIAEGYSVSREKKESFPLTVTSAQKNPTAFYLCASSVTSGSTYEQYFGPGTRLTVT.

This clone was counted between two and nine times. Other DNA sequences in this specimen translate into the identical CDR3. The chain employs TRBV5-1 and TRBJ2-1; 11 nucleotides match TRBD2. The CDR3 consists of 16 residues. V dropped 0 bases and J dropped 1; count of bases not matched to a gene: 0. The V gene's germline CDR1 is SGHRS and CDR2 YFSETQ. CDR3 region: CASSLGLAGSYNEQFF. CDR3 nucleotide sequence: TGCGCCAGCAGCTTGGGACTAGCGGGATCCTACAATGAGCAGTTCTTC. Together with reference TRBV5-1 and TRBJ2-1, the CDR3 gives the full variable domain: KAGVTQTPRYLIKTRGQQVTLSCSPISGHRSVSWYQQTPGQGLQFLFEYFSETQRNKGNFPGRFSGRQFSNSRSEMNVSTLELGDSALYLCASSLGLAGSYNEQFFGPGTRLTVL.

V is TRBV20-1 and J is TRBJ2-5; D is unresolved. Germline CDR1 is DFQATT and CDR2 is SNEGSKA (reference sequence). The CDR3 has 8 amino acids. The CDR3 is CTVETQYF. The CDR3 DNA reads as TGCACGGTGGAGACCCAGTACTTC.

This clone was seen more than once but under ten times. The chain employs TRBV4-1 and TRBJ1-1; D is unclear. CDR1 and CDR2 from the germline V gene are MGHRA and YSYEKL. Trimming took off 4 bases at V and 3 bases at J, with 21 bases between the two ends. This CDR3 has 17 residues. The DNA of the CDR3 is TGCGCCAGCAGCCCTTTGGGAGGGAGGCTAGCGGACACTGAAGCTTTCTTT. Protein: CASSPLGGRLADTEAFF.

The chain is built from TRBV6-6 and TRBJ1-1; TRBD1 matches 11 bases. Trimming took 6 bases from V and 5 from J; bases not matched to a gene: 5. CDR3 length: 14 residues. Germline V gene sequence: CDR1 MNHNY, CDR2 SVGAGI (reference sequence). The CDR3 here is CASRPGTGGTEAFF. The CDR3 DNA is TGTGCCAGCAGGCCCGGGACAGGGGGTACTGAAGCTTTCTTT.

The rearrangement uses TRBV10-2 and TRBJ2-1, with 7 positions matching TRBD2. J lost 4 bases, V lost 5 bases, and 2 bases had no gene match. Germline CDR1 reads WSHSY; CDR2 reads SAAADI. This CDR3 comprises 13 residues. The CDR3, as DNA: TGCGCCAGCAGTCCGGGACTATACAATGAGCAGTTCTTC. Its protein is CASSPGLYNEQFF.

This chain connects TRBV6-5 to TRBJ1-1; D not certain. Trimming cost V 0 bases and J 5 bases, with 16 bases left between them. Germline V gene lookup returns CDR1 MNHEY and CDR2 SVGAGI. CDR3 length: 16 amino acids. The CDR3 DNA reads TGTGCCAGCAGTTACTCGGTGAGGCCGCCACGAACTGAAGCTTTCTTT. Translated: CASSYSVRPPRTEAFF.

This chain uses TRBV18 with TRBJ2-7, with 7 bases aligning to TRBD2. Germline V lookup: CDR1 KGHSH, CDR2 LQKENI. The CDR3 is made up of 15 amino acids. The V segment lost 3 bases and the J segment 4 bases; nucleotides outside the gene matches: 9. The CDR3 nucleotides read TGTGCCAGCTCACCGATACCCGATAGCGGGTACGAGCAGTACTTC. Translating it yields CASSPIPDSGYEQYF.

The rearrangement joins TRBV13 to TRBJ2-5; tentative D call: TRBD2 (6 bases). This CDR3 is 12 amino acids long. Germline V CDR1 and CDR2: PRHDT, FYEKMQ (reference sequence). The V end was cut by 5 bases, the J end by 9 bases, with 13 bases between. The CDR3 DNA reads as TGTGCCAGCAGCGCGGGGCGTCGGTCCCAGTACTTC. It yields the protein CASSAGRRSQYF.

The rearrangement uses TRBV7-9 and TRBJ1-4; D might be TRBD1 (6 bases). The CDR3 is made up of 16 amino acids. Germline V gives CDR1 SEHNR, CDR2 FQNEAQ (reference sequence). V shed 4 bases and J shed 7 bases, with 19 bases lying between them. CDR3 nucleotide sequence: TGTGCCAGCAGCTCCTTGGCTCAGGGGCGCGGTGAAAAACTGTTTTTT. Protein sequence: CASSSLAQGRGEKLFF.

The rearrangement uses TRBV19 and TRBJ1-1, with TRBD1 matching 7 bases. The CDR3 loop spans 14 amino acids. With 10 bases clipped from V and 1 base from J, the junction kept 9 bases outside the gene matches. Germline V CDR1 and CDR2: LNHDA, SQIVND (reference sequence). The CDR3, as DNA: TGTGCCACGGAGACAGGGCGACCGAACACTGAAGCTTTCTTT. This encodes CATETGRPNTEAFF.

This clone was seen more than once but under ten times. V usage is TRBV6-5 and J usage is TRBJ2-7; the match to TRBD1 covers 10 bases. Germline CDR1 MNHEY, CDR2 SVGAGI. The V segment lost 6 bases and the J segment 5 bases; nucleotides outside the gene matches: 7. CDR3 length: 14 residues. The CDR3 loop is CASSPGTGADEQYF. CDR3 sequence (DNA): TGTGCCAGCAGCCCAGGGACAGGGGCGGACGAGCAGTACTTC.